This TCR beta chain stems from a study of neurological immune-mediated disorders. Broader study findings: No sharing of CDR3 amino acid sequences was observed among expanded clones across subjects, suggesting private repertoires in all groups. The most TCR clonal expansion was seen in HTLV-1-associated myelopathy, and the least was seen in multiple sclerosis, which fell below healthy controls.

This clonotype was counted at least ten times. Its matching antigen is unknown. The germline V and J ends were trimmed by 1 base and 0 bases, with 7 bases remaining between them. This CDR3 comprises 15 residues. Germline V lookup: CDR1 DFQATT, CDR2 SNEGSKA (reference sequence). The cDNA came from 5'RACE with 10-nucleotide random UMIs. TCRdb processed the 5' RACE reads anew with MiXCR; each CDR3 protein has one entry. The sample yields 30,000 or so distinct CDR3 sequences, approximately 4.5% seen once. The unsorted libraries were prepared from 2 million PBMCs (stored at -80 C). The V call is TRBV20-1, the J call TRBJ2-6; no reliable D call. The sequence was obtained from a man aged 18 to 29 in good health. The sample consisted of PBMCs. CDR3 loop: CSARGAYSGANVLTF. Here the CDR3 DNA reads TGCAGTGCTAGAGGGGCCTACTCTGGGGCCAACGTCCTGACTTTC.